This TCR beta chain was documented in a study of long-term antiretroviral therapy in people with HIV (dated by TCRdb to between 2021 and 2024). Regarding the complete study: Collection of the earliest samples took place about a decade ahead of the 2015 WHO recommendation for immediate ART, at a time when ART was typically delayed until CD4 counts fell. A retrospective serial study tested whether ART initiation and durable HIV suppression were associated with changes in peripheral blood TRB repertoire composition and diversity. A total of 150 to 200 cryopreserved PBMC samples came from approximately 30 adults with confirmed HIV infection and were collected serially over a mean of about six years (range 1-12). Among the approximately 30 participants with HIV, more than ten were female. No cross-contamination during QIAcube processing was seen in test extractions of a monoclonal T-cell line run alongside 33 polyclonal samples. Beyond this particular receptor, the publication reports: No data were available on ART adherence, viral resistance or therapy changes, limiting inferences about post-ART repertoire changes. Because cell numbers in pre-ART samples were limited, unsorted PBMC were profiled instead of sorted CD4+ and CD8+ T cells. At every time point, the repertoire was dominated by expanded TRB clones first identified before ART initiation, although this dominance fluctuated and, in many PLHIV, declined after ART. Compared with controls, HIV repertoires had narrower CDR3 length ranges, and the network structure pointed to an antigen-experienced repertoire that shifted only slightly toward naive after ART. Since PBMC availability was limited, sequencing covered only the TCR beta chain, with no alpha chain pairing. A significant increase in TRB diversity was found to be associated with ART initiation, although TRB diversity was observed to remain significantly below that of transplant donor controls even after long-term ART. The samples span the years 2004 to 2017, and the ART regimens used may be less effective than current regimens.

Inclusion was restricted to participants for whom at least one PBMC sample before ART initiation and at least two post-ART samples were available. Treatment was received in the United States of America by all participants with HIV. Before DNA extraction, cryopreserved samples containing roughly 0.85-11 million PBMC were thawed and washed. At the time of the earliest PBMC sample for each participant with HIV, ages ranged from about 20 to 54 years. Per participant, PBMC samples came from 1-4 timepoints prior to ART initiation and 2-8 timepoints following ART initiation, for a median of 7 samples. For every participant, serial HIV viral load, CD4+ T-cell count, ART history and demographic data were obtained. Genomic DNA was extracted from unsorted PBMC with a Qiagen kit on a QIAcube, processed in batches of 12 samples. The immunoSEQ hsTCRB v3.0 assay was used at survey level resolution to sequence the TRB variable region. The target sequencing depth for TRB was about 40,000-55,000 T-cell genomes per sample. An Illumina MiSeq with a v3 150-cycle kit was used to sequence the pooled TRB libraries. The paper's processing steps were these. Repertoire analysis was run in R within a reproducible Nextflow workflow that covered QC, data transformation and analysis. LymphoSeq2, an R package for AIRR-Seq data exploration, was used to implement custom analyses. A few samples yielding fewer than 5000 total TRB sequences were excluded, leaving 150 to 200 analyzed HIV repertoires. Among the 188 retained HIV repertoires, roughly 60 were collected before ART initiation and about 130 were collected after ART initiation. Repertoires were downsampled to 5000 TRB nucleotide sequences, with summary statistics averaged over 100 downsampling iterations. Only TRB sequences with CDR3 regions of at least seven amino acids were retained for analysis. Diversity was measured with a Shannon entropy-derived clonality score and the Gini coefficient. In the repertoire networks, any two of the top 5000 CDR3 amino acid sequences were linked whenever the two sequences differed by an edit distance of one. For TRB CDR3 amino acid sequences, GLIPH2 was used to predict antigen specificity groups and MHC restriction. To flag known associations with CMV, EBV, HIV or tissue antigens, CDR3 amino acid sequences were compared against VDJdb and McPAS-TCR. Pre-ART, post-ART and control groups were compared with Wilcoxon signed-rank tests and Holm-Bonferroni correction. TCRdb carries this immuneACCESS record with in-frame sequences only. Its versions omit some clonotypes, under half of them owing to an unresolved V gene in the studies checked, with the rest unexplained. That table supplies the V and J calls and clone size; D and trimming were determined from the DNA. The sample table contains 14,000 or so clones; only one count was recorded for 80% to 90% of them. The ten largest make up around 7.9% of the sample.

As to this clone: Its antigen is unknown. No much larger clonotype is one base removed from it; base qualities were not supplied.

Deletion took 4 bases off V and 4 bases off J, with a span of 7 bases between the germline ends. The CDR3 measures 11 amino acids from cysteine to phenylalanine. CDR3 DNA is the only sequence kept; it has 33 bases, read in frame from the first base. Per the germline V gene (reference sequence), GTSNPN is the CDR1 and SVGIG is the CDR2. This chain joins TRBV30 to TRBJ1-1; the D gene lacks a confident call. This sample comprised unsorted PBMCs, obtained 0.4 years after starting antiretroviral therapy. This TCR came from a man aged 25 to 45 with HIV. In nucleotides, the sequence is TGTGCCTGGACCTCGGGCACTGAAGCTTTCTTT. Its amino acids are CAWTSGTEAFF.